One sample yielded the 22 T cell receptor beta chains listed below, sequenced in a study of blood T cell repertoires in COVID-19. Using immunoSEQ multiplex PCR, the repertoire was profiled, and TCRdb retains in-frame clones only, with some absent. The profile shows some 170,000 clones, 78% of them singletons. Source material: PBMCs or T cells enriched from blood (not recorded which). Receptor source: a woman aged 50 to 65 who had recovered from COVID-19.

The V call is TRBV14, the J call TRBJ2-3, with D perhaps TRBD2 (5 bases). This CDR3 comprises 17 residues. The germline V gene has CDR1 SGHDN and CDR2 FVKESK. Deletions cut 4 bases from V and 0 bases from J, with 17 bases between. In DNA, the CDR3 is TGTGCCAGCAGCCCAGAGCGGCTACGCCCTAGCACAGATACGCAGTATTTT. This translates into CASSPERLRPSTDTQYF.

The J gene is TRBJ2-3, the V gene TRBV4-2; TRBD1 aligns across 8 bases. CDR3 length: 17 residues. Germline V lookup: CDR1 LGHNA, CDR2 YNFKEQ. With V trimmed by 4 bases and J by 3 bases, 12 bases remained unmatched. The CDR3 region has the DNA TGTGCCAGCAGCCCGTCCCTCCTGGACAGGGTAACAGATACGCAGTATTTT. This sequence encodes CASSPSLLDRVTDTQYF.

This clone was seen once. This sequence joins TRBV18 and TRBJ1-2, with 11 bases that match TRBD1. Germline loops: CDR1 KGHSH, CDR2 LQKENI. CDR3 length equals 22 residues. Trimming took 1 base from V and 0 from J; bases not matched to a gene: 19. DNA of the CDR3: TGTGCCAGCTCACCACTTTCAACGGACAGGGGGCTGGGTCGCATGCCTAACTATGGCTACACCTTC. Protein product: CASSPLSTDRGLGRMPNYGYTF.

The rearrangement joins TRBV28 to TRBJ1-4, with D possibly being TRBD1 (5 bases). The CDR3 extends over 19 amino acids. Germline assignment: CDR1 MDHEN and CDR2 SYDVKM. Trimming removed 3 bases from V and 8 bases from J, with 28 bases in between. CDR3 loop: CASSFRSAGLIIKKEKLFF. In DNA, the CDR3 is TGTGCCAGCAGTTTTAGGTCCGCGGGACTCATCATCAAAAAGGAAAAACTGTTTTTT. The whole variable domain, remainder taken from reference TRBV28 and TRBJ1-4, is DVKVTQSSRYLVKRTGEKVFLECVQDMDHENMFWYRQDPGLGLRLIYFSYDVKMKEKGDIPEGYSVSREKKERFSLILESASTNQTSMYLCASSFRSAGLIIKKEKLFFGSGTQLSVL.

The chain is built from TRBV28 and TRBJ2-5; 7 nucleotides align to TRBD1. The germline V gene has CDR1 MDHEN and CDR2 SYDVKM. V gave up 7 bases and J gave up 3 bases; unmatched junction bases: 8. The CDR3 sequence is 14 residues long. The CDR3 DNA follows: TGTGCCAGCACCCAACATACAGGGGAAGAGACCCAGTACTTC. Amino acid sequence: CASTQHTGEETQYF.

The V gene is TRBV7-9, the J gene TRBJ2-3; the D gene is possibly TRBD1 (5 bases). Germline V CDR1 and CDR2: SEHNR, FQNEAQ (reference sequence). Trimming removed 0 bases from V and 4 bases from J, with 20 bases in between. The CDR3 is 18 residues long. The CDR3 nucleotides read TGTGCCAGCAGCTTAGCGCCCTGGCGCACCAAAGGGGCAGATACGCAGTATTTT. This codes for CASSLAPWRTKGADTQYF.

This rearrangement joins TRBV19 to TRBJ1-5, with TRBD1 identical over 9 bases. Looked up from germline, CDR1 is LNHDA and CDR2 is SQIVND (reference sequence). This CDR3 region has 15 residues. J gave up 4 bases and V 3 bases, and 4 bases lay outside the gene matches. The CDR3 DNA reads TGTGCCAGTAGTATCGACAGGGGGAGAAATCAGCCCCAGCATTTT. Amino acids: CASSIDRGRNQPQHF.

The rearrangement joins TRBV27 to TRBJ1-6; the match to TRBD1 covers 11 bases. There are 16 residues in the CDR3. CDR1 and CDR2 (germline): MNHEY, SMNVEV (reference sequence). V dropped 5 bases and J dropped 7; count of bases not matched to a gene: 7. The CDR3 DNA follows: TGTGCCAGCAGTCCGGGGGACAGGGGGTGGAATTCACCCCTCCACTTT. It codes for CASSPGDRGWNSPLHF.

This clone was counted a few times. The chain couples TRBV3-1 (or the pseudogene TRBV3-2) to TRBJ2-5, with 10 nucleotides matching TRBD1. Germline V gene data show CDR1 as LGHDT and CDR2 as YNNKEL (reference sequence). The J segment lost 4 bases and the V segment lost 3 bases, leaving 5 bases of the junction unmatched. This CDR3 has 15 residues. The CDR3 spells CASSHGQGVGETQYF. DNA for the CDR3: TGTGCCAGCAGCCACGGACAGGGGGTGGGAGAGACCCAGTACTTC.

The chain couples TRBV18 to TRBJ2-7; D remains unclear. The V and J ends lost 1 base and 1 base respectively, with 11 bases between them. The CDR3 totals 15 residues. The germline V gene encodes CDR1 KGHSH and CDR2 LQKENI. CDR3 sequence: CASSPRYTESYEQYF. The DNA of the CDR3 is TGTGCCAGCTCACCACGTTATACAGAGTCCTACGAGCAGTACTTC. Looking up the rest from reference TRBV18 and TRBJ2-7 gives the full variable domain: NAGVMQNPRHLVRRRGQEARLRCSPMKGHSHVYWYRQLPEEGLKFMVYLQKENIIDESGMPKERFSAEFPKEGPSILRIQQVVRGDSAAYFCASSPRYTESYEQYFGPGTRLTVT.

The V gene is TRBV27, the J gene TRBJ2-1; 13 nucleotides align to TRBD2. The V gene's germline CDR1 is MNHEY and CDR2 SMNVEV (reference sequence). With V trimmed by 5 bases and J by 5 bases, 3 bases remained unmatched. This CDR3 has 15 residues. This chain's CDR3 is CASSTGTSGNNEQFF. DNA of the CDR3: TGTGCCAGCAGTACCGGGACTAGCGGGAACAATGAGCAGTTCTTC.

V gene TRBV28 combines with J gene TRBJ2-2; 9 positions match TRBD2. The CDR3 has 16 residues. After removal of 0 bases from V and 1 base from J, the junction contained 0 bases not matched to a gene. In germline, CDR1 is MDHEN, CDR2 SYDVKM. The chain's CDR3 is CASSLWTSGNTGELFF. The DNA for the CDR3 is TGTGCCAGCAGTTTATGGACTAGCGGGAACACCGGGGAGCTGTTTTTT.

This rearrangement joins TRBV9 to TRBJ1-2; 11 bases match TRBD1. The germline V gene has CDR1 SGDLS and CDR2 YYNGEE. V lost 0 bases to trimming and J lost 8 bases; unmatched junction nucleotides: 6. The CDR3 consists of 15 residues. The CDR3 reads CASSVGTGGAGGYTF. CDR3 coding DNA: TGTGCCAGCAGCGTAGGGACAGGGGGCGCAGGAGGCTACACCTTC.

This clone was seen only once. The V and J genes are TRBV2 and TRBJ1-1, with D unresolved. Germline V lookup: CDR1 SNHLY, CDR2 FYNNEI. The CDR3 length is 12 residues. The V end was cut by 4 bases, the J end by 5 bases, with 8 bases between. The CDR3 coding sequence is TGTGCCAGCAGTGCGGGGAATACTGAAGCTTTCTTT. Translated, it gives CASSAGNTEAFF.

The V and J genes are TRBV27 and TRBJ2-1, with D perhaps TRBD1 (5 bases). Germline CDR1 is MNHEY and CDR2 is SMNVEV (reference sequence). Trimming stripped 7 bases from V and 4 bases from J, with 17 bases between. This CDR3 contains 15 residues. CDR3 sequence (DNA): TGTGCCAGCAATGGATTTTCGACAGCGTACAATGAGCAGTTCTTC. It encodes CASNGFSTAYNEQFF.

Regarding this clone: Other DNA sequences from this sample encode an identical CDR3 as well. The J gene is TRBJ2-7, the V gene TRBV4-2; TRBD1 might be the D (5 bases). The CDR3 has 15 residues. Trimming took off 0 bases at V and 0 bases at J, with 9 bases between the two ends. Germline V CDR1 and CDR2: LGHNA, YNFKEQ. The CDR3: CASSQDRGSSYEQYF. The CDR3 bases are TGTGCCAGCAGCCAAGATAGGGGCAGCTCCTACGAGCAGTACTTC.

V and J are TRBV24-1 and TRBJ2-2; D gene uncertain. The V gene's germline CDR1 is KGHDR and CDR2 SFDVKD. This CDR3 is built from 15 residues. The V gene lost 4 bases and the J gene lost 1 base, with 9 bases spanning the gap. The CDR3 loop reads CATSDLTGNTGELFF. The CDR3 bases are TGTGCCACCAGTGACCTGACTGGGAACACCGGGGAGCTGTTTTTT.

This chain joins TRBV19 and TRBJ2-7, with TRBD1 matching 7 bases. The CDR3 runs to 14 residues. Per the germline V gene, CDR1 is LNHDA and CDR2 is SQIVND (reference sequence). The junction had 8 bases not matched to a gene; V was cut back by 6 bases and J by 3 bases. The CDR3 loop reads CASSSWTGDYEQYF. CDR3 nucleotide sequence: TGTGCCAGTAGCTCCTGGACAGGAGACTACGAGCAGTACTTC.

This clone was recorded at least ten times. This specimen includes other DNA sequences encoding the same CDR3. The chain employs TRBV5-4 and TRBJ2-7, with D possibly TRBD2 on 5 matching bases. There are 14 residues in the CDR3. The germline gives CDR1 SGHNT, CDR2 YYREEE (reference sequence). V lost 0 bases to trimming and J lost 6 bases, with 13 bases between them. The CDR3, as DNA: TGTGCCAGCAGCTTGGGGGTAGCTGCGGGCGAGCAGTACTTC. Encoded protein: CASSLGVAAGEQYF.

The V gene is TRBV28, the J gene TRBJ1-5; 7 bases align to TRBD1. Germline assignment: CDR1 MDHEN and CDR2 SYDVKM. V shed 6 bases, J shed 0 bases, and the junction held 8 bases outside the gene matches. CDR3 size: 16 residues. The CDR3 DNA reads as TGTGCCAGCAGAACGGGACAGTTTAATAGCAATCAGCCCCAGCATTTT. This gives the protein CASRTGQFNSNQPQHF. Full variable domain (remainder filled in from reference TRBV28 and TRBJ1-5): DVKVTQSSRYLVKRTGEKVFLECVQDMDHENMFWYRQDPGLGLRLIYFSYDVKMKEKGDIPEGYSVSREKKERFSLILESASTNQTSMYLCASRTGQFNSNQPQHFGDGTRLSIL.

The V and J genes are TRBV7-8 and TRBJ1-5, with D possibly TRBD1 on 6 matching bases. V gave up 5 bases and J gave up 1 base, with 12 bases separating them. In germline, CDR1 is SGHVS, CDR2 FQNEAQ. The CDR3 extends over 15 amino acids. CDR3: CASSQRGGSNQPQHF. The CDR3 DNA reads TGTGCCAGCAGCCAAAGGGGGGGGAGCAATCAGCCCCAGCATTTT.

The rearrangement joins TRBV6-4 to TRBJ1-6; maybe TRBD1 (6 bases). The CDR3 spans 17 residues. CDR1 and CDR2 (germline): MRHNA, SNTAGT. V gave up 10 bases and J gave up 0 bases, with 19 bases separating them. CDR3 nucleotide sequence: TGTGCCACCACAATACACAGGGTCGGCTCCTATAATTCACCCCTCCACTTT. Amino acid sequence: CATTIHRVGSYNSPLHF.